This record looks at one T cell receptor (beta chain) sequence and its context. The method was immunoSEQ multiplex PCR; TCRdb's version includes in-frame clones alone and lacks a portion of them. Among over 60,000 clones listed, roughly 80% were seen once. This CDR3 region has 16 residues. This specimen comes from a study of memory CD4+ T cells and cytomegalovirus serostatus. Single viable CD3+CD4+CD8-CD45RO+ cells were sorted as the memory CD4+ T cells. This chain joins TRBV21-1 and TRBJ2-3; TRBD1, the table's D call, lacks a check against the DNA. TRBV21-1 constitutes a pseudogene. Specimen: memory CD4+ T cells from blood. The source is an adult in good health and CMV-seronegative. CDR3 sequence (DNA): TGTGCCAGCAGCAAATCGACAGGGTATCGCACAGATACGCAGTATTTT. This gives the protein CASSKSTGYRTDTQYF.